The 30 T cell receptor beta chains presented below share a single source sample, sequenced in a study of control samples from healthy donors and cancer patients. Assay: immunoSEQ multiplex PCR; the TCRdb copy retains only in-frame clones and omits some. The sample has over 200,000 clones; roughly 80% are singletons. Input material: PBMCs. The source of these receptors is a woman aged 55-69 years with lung cancer.

This rearrangement joins TRBV27 to TRBJ2-1, with TRBD2 identical over 11 bases. This CDR3 has 13 residues. Germline assignment: CDR1 MNHEY and CDR2 SMNVEV (reference sequence). The V segment lost 5 bases and the J segment 9 bases; nucleotides outside the gene matches: 3. The CDR3 DNA follows: TGTGCCAGCAGTGTACTAGCGGGAGTTGAGCAGTTCTTC. Translation gives CASSVLAGVEQFF.

J is TRBJ2-5 and V is TRBV5-1, with a tentative D call TRBD2 (6 bases). In germline, CDR1 is SGHRS, CDR2 YFSETQ. V was trimmed by 5 bases and J by 5 bases, leaving 22 bases between them. CDR3 size: 16 residues. CDR3 DNA: TGCGCCAGCAGAAGGACGCCCGGAGGGGTGACCGAGACCCAGTACTTC. This translates into CASRRTPGGVTETQYF.

The rearrangement uses TRBV19 and TRBJ2-5; D unclear. CDR1 LNHDA and CDR2 SQIVND come from the germline V gene (reference sequence). Trimming cost V 8 bases and J 5 bases, with 9 bases left between them. There are 11 residues in the CDR3. The DNA of the CDR3 is TGTGCCAGTCGCATGGGGGAGACCCAGTACTTC. Protein: CASRMGETQYF. Together with reference TRBV19 and TRBJ2-5, the CDR3 gives the full variable domain: DGGITQSPKYLFRKEGQNVTLSCEQNLNHDAMYWYRQDPGQGLRLIYYSQIVNDFQKGDIAEGYSVSREKKESFPLTVTSAQKNPTAFYLCASRMGETQYFGPGTRLLVL.

V gene TRBV12-3 or TRBV12-4 combines with J gene TRBJ2-1, with D tentatively TRBD2 (5 bases). Trimming cost V 10 bases and J 14 bases, with 18 bases left between them. The CDR3 sequence is 11 residues long. CDR3 in DNA: TGTGCCACCGCAGTTGAGGGCGCCGAGTTCTTC. It codes for CATAVEGAEFF.

This chain joins TRBV6-6 and TRBJ1-6, with TRBD1 identical over 8 bases. The CDR3 has 16 amino acids. Germline CDR1 and CDR2: MNHNY and SVGAGI (reference sequence). With V trimmed by 5 bases and J by 7 bases, 10 bases remained unmatched. CDR3 in amino acids: CASSRTGGLGNSPLHF. The CDR3 DNA is TGTGCCAGCAGTCGAACAGGGGGACTCGGGAATTCACCCCTCCACTTT.

This clone was recorded only once. The V and J genes are TRBV6-5 and TRBJ1-2, with 8 bases that match TRBD1. The ends lost 6 bases at V and 6 bases at J; junction bases unmatched: 6. The CDR3 extends over 13 amino acids. From germline, CDR1 is MNHEY and CDR2 SVGAGI. The CDR3 DNA reads as TGTGCCAGCAGAAGACAGGGGAGGGATGGCTACACCTTC. Residues: CASRRQGRDGYTF.

In nucleotides, the CDR3 is TGTGCCAGCAACAAACAGAGCGGTACCGGGGAGCTGTTTTTT. It specifies CASNKQSGTGELFF. The V call is TRBV7-2, the J call TRBJ2-2, with a weak D call TRBD2 (5 bases). V was shortened by 7 bases and J by 5 bases, with 14 bases between the two germline ends. Per the germline V gene, CDR1 is SGHTA and CDR2 is FQGNSA. This CDR3 region has 14 residues.

V usage is TRBV10-3 and J usage is TRBJ1-1; D ambiguous. The CDR3 has 11 amino acids. The V gene's germline CDR1 is ENHRY and CDR2 SYGVKD. V lost 10 bases and J lost 5, with 11 bases in between. CDR3 bases: TGTGCCACACAGCGCGGGACTGAAGCTTTCTTT. Translation: CATQRGTEAFF.

The gene calls are TRBV7-8 and TRBJ1-5; 12 bases agree with TRBD1. With V trimmed by 2 bases and J by 7 bases, 9 bases remained unmatched. CDR1 SGHVS and CDR2 FQNEAQ come from the germline V gene. The CDR3 loop spans 17 amino acids. The CDR3: CASSLWDRGRRAQPQHF. Here the CDR3 DNA reads TGTGCCAGCAGCTTATGGGACAGGGGGCGAAGGGCCCAGCCCCAGCATTTT.

The chain recombines TRBV6-6 with TRBJ1-5; TRBD1 matches 12 bases. Germline loops: CDR1 MNHNY, CDR2 SVGAGI (reference sequence). V was pared by 5 bases and J by 1 base, with 9 bases of the junction left unmatched. This CDR3 contains 18 residues. The CDR3 DNA is TGTGCCAGCAGTCCGGGACAGGGGGCTAGAGGGAGCAATCAGCCCCAGCATTTT. Translating it yields CASSPGQGARGSNQPQHF.

This sequence joins TRBV12-5 and TRBJ2-1; possibly TRBD1 or TRBD2 for D (5 bases each). V was pared by 2 bases and J by 5 bases, with 19 bases between. The CDR3 length is 17 residues. CDR1 LGHNT and CDR2 FRNRAP come from the germline V gene. CDR3 residues: CASGLSHTRDADNEQFF. CDR3 coding DNA: TGTGCTAGTGGTTTGTCCCACACCCGGGACGCAGACAATGAGCAGTTCTTC.

The chain couples TRBV18 to TRBJ1-5; D is unclear. Germline-derived CDR1 and CDR2 are KGHSH and LQKENI. The CDR3 sequence is 17 residues long. The V and J ends lost 2 bases and 3 bases respectively, with 17 bases between them. The CDR3 protein is CASSPGYRREVNQPQHF. As DNA, the CDR3 is TGTGCCAGCTCACCAGGTTACCGGAGGGAAGTCAATCAGCCCCAGCATTTT.

This chain joins TRBV19 and TRBJ2-2; TRBD1 might be the D (6 bases). Germline V CDR1 and CDR2: LNHDA, SQIVND (reference sequence). Trimming took 8 bases from V and 2 from J, leaving 24 bases between them. This CDR3 contains 18 residues. Written as DNA, the CDR3 is TGTGCCAGTTCCGGGACAACTACCCCAAGGGGAAACACCGGGGAGCTGTTTTTT. This sequence encodes CASSGTTTPRGNTGELFF.

The rearrangement uses TRBV6-6 and TRBJ1-4; D is unresolved. In germline, CDR1 is MNHNY, CDR2 SVGAGI (reference sequence). This CDR3 has 13 residues. V lost 8 bases and J lost 5, with 12 bases in between. CDR3 residues: CASLGRKNEKLFF. The DNA of the CDR3 is TGTGCCAGCCTAGGGCGGAAGAATGAAAAACTGTTTTTT.

This rearrangement joins TRBV29-1 to TRBJ1-5; D is possibly TRBD1 (6 bases). Germline assignment: CDR1 SQVTM and CDR2 ANQGSEA. Trimming shortened V by 7 bases and J by 3 bases, and 13 bases separated the two germline ends. The CDR3 length is 13 residues. The CDR3 region has the DNA TGCAGCGCCCGGGACAATCACAATCAGCCCCAGCATTTT. Its protein is CSARDNHNQPQHF. Based on the CDR3 plus reference TRBV29-1 and TRBJ1-5, the full variable domain is SAVISQKPSRDICQRGTSLTIQCQVDSQVTMMFWYRQQPGQSLTLIATANQGSEATYESGFVIDKFPISRPNLTFSTLTVSNMSPEDSSIYLCSARDNHNQPQHFGDGTRLSIL.

The V gene is TRBV7-3, the J gene TRBJ2-3; 8 positions agree with TRBD2. Germline V gene lookup returns CDR1 SGHTA and CDR2 FQGTGA. Trimming removed 6 bases from V and 6 bases from J; junction bases left unmatched: 8. This CDR3 contains 14 residues. The CDR3 DNA sequence: TGTGCCAGCAGTCCCGGGACTAGTGTGGATACGCAGTATTTT. Encoded protein: CASSPGTSVDTQYF. Full variable domain (outside the CDR3, taken from reference TRBV7-3 and TRBJ2-3): GAGVSQTPSNKVTEKGKYVELRCDPISGHTALYWYRQSLGQGPEFLIYFQGTGAADDSGLPNDRFFAVRPEGSVSTLKIQRTERGDSAVYLCASSPGTSVDTQYFGPGTRLTVL.

The chain joins TRBV11-2 to TRBJ1-3, with D hard to call. Germline CDR1 and CDR2: SGHAT and FQNNGV. V was pared by 1 base and J by 0 bases, with 13 bases between. The CDR3 length is 17 residues. CDR3 sequence: CASSLARFGLSGNTIYF. CDR3 nucleotide sequence: TGTGCCAGCAGCTTAGCACGGTTCGGGCTCTCTGGAAACACCATATATTTT.

The table lists this clone with a few counts. V usage is TRBV16 and J usage is TRBJ2-2; D gene unclear. V lost 0 bases and J lost 2, with 7 bases in between. CDR1 and CDR2 from the germline V gene are KGHSY and FQNENV. This CDR3 spans 15 amino acids. Written as DNA, the CDR3 is TGTGCCAGCAGCCAATCCGTGGTAAACACCGGGGAGCTGTTTTTT. This sequence encodes CASSQSVVNTGELFF.

This chain joins TRBV6-5 and TRBJ1-2; D is undetermined. This CDR3 region has 15 residues. V lost 7 bases, J lost 6 bases, and 21 bases lay in between. Germline CDR1 reads MNHEY; CDR2 reads SVGAGI. In nucleotides, the CDR3 is TGTGCCAGCATCCTCCCGGGGATAGGTTTACATGGCTACACCTTC. Protein sequence: CASILPGIGLHGYTF.

The chain joins TRBV2 to TRBJ1-1; no clear D gene. The germline V gene encodes CDR1 SNHLY and CDR2 FYNNEI. Trimming removed 5 bases from V and 11 bases from J, with 12 bases in between. CDR3 length: 11 amino acids. The CDR3 loop reads CASSWQFEAFF. CDR3 in DNA: TGTGCCAGCAGTTGGCAGTTTGAGGCTTTCTTT.

V usage is TRBV11-2 and J usage is TRBJ2-1; 8 nucleotides match TRBD2. Germline V gene lookup returns CDR1 SGHAT and CDR2 FQNNGV. V lost 6 bases to trimming and J lost 2 bases; unmatched junction nucleotides: 18. The CDR3 totals 19 residues. The CDR3 reads CASRQIAGPTLGTYNEQFF. CDR3 DNA sequence: TGTGCCAGCAGACAAATAGCGGGACCAACCCTTGGGACCTACAATGAGCAGTTCTTC.

The chain employs TRBV5-1 and TRBJ2-1, with TRBD2 matching 10 bases. Trimming at V came to 4 bases and at J to 6 bases, leaving 4 bases not matched to a gene. This CDR3 region has 14 residues. The germline V gene has CDR1 SGHRS and CDR2 YFSETQ. The CDR3 region is CASSTSGVLNEQFF. DNA of the CDR3: TGCGCCAGCAGCACTAGCGGGGTTCTCAATGAGCAGTTCTTC.

The V call is TRBV9, the J call TRBJ2-1; 13 nucleotides agree with TRBD2. The CDR3 length is 15 residues. V shed 4 bases and J 7 bases; nucleotides not matched to a gene: 5. CDR1 and CDR2 (germline): SGDLS, YYNGEE. CDR3 coding DNA: TGTGCCAGCAGCCCGGGGACTAGCGGGGAGAATGAGCAGTTCTTC. Protein product: CASSPGTSGENEQFF.

The chain combines TRBV6-2 or TRBV6-3 with TRBJ2-7; the match to TRBD1 covers 10 bases. Looked up from germline, CDR1 is MNHEY and CDR2 is SVGEGT. The CDR3 runs to 18 residues. J lost 0 bases, V lost 6 bases, and 14 bases had no gene match. CDR3 bases: TGTGCCAGCAGCAAACTAATCGGACAGGGGGGGATCTCCTACGAGCAGTACTTC. Its translation: CASSKLIGQGGISYEQYF.

V gene TRBV11-3 combines with J gene TRBJ2-1; D may be TRBD1 (6 bases). CDR1 is SGHNT and CDR2 is YENEEA in the germline V gene. The germline V and J ends were trimmed by 4 bases and 10 bases, with 11 bases remaining between them. The CDR3 length is 12 residues. CDR3 sequence reads: CASSSDRSEQFF. CDR3 bases: TGTGCCAGCAGCTCCGACAGGTCAGAGCAGTTCTTC.

The rearrangement links TRBV6-4 to TRBJ2-3, with a tentative D call TRBD2 (6 bases). V was shortened by 4 bases and J by 0 bases, with 8 bases between the two germline ends. The CDR3 totals 14 residues. Germline CDR1 reads MRHNA; CDR2 reads SNTAGT. This chain's CDR3 is CASSAGTSTDTQYF. CDR3 DNA sequence: TGTGCCAGCAGTGCTGGGACTAGCACAGATACGCAGTATTTT.

This clone was detected only a few times. The gene calls are TRBV7-2 and TRBJ2-1; D is undetermined. V lost 11 bases to trimming and J lost 1 base, with 18 bases between them. This CDR3 is built from 15 residues. Germline lookup yields CDR1 SGHTA and CDR2 FQGNSA. The DNA of the CDR3 is TGTGCCCATGGGCAGACCAGGAATTCCTACAATGAGCAGTTCTTC. Its protein product is CAHGQTRNSYNEQFF.

The rearrangement joins TRBV2 to TRBJ1-1, with 11 bases fitting TRBD1. The CDR3 consists of 13 residues. Germline-derived CDR1 and CDR2 are SNHLY and FYNNEI. J was trimmed by 7 bases and V by 5 bases; bases with no gene match: 3. The CDR3 protein is CASSRTGGLEAFF. The CDR3 DNA is TGTGCCAGCAGTAGGACAGGGGGCCTTGAAGCTTTCTTT.

The rearrangement links TRBV21-1 to TRBJ1-5. TRBV21-1 corresponds to a pseudogene. The length of the CDR3 is 15 residues. CDR3 DNA: TGTGCCAGCAGCAAAGCTCGGGCGGGGTATCAGCCCCAGCATTTT. It specifies CASSKARAGYQPQHF.

The rearrangement links TRBV5-1 to TRBJ2-1; D not certain. V was cut by 3 bases and J by 0 bases, with 7 bases left in between. Germline V lookup: CDR1 SGHRS, CDR2 YFSETQ. The CDR3 is 14 amino acids. The CDR3 sequence is CASSSESSYNEQFF. As DNA, the CDR3 is TGCGCCAGCAGCTCCGAGAGCTCCTACAATGAGCAGTTCTTC. Based on the CDR3 plus reference TRBV5-1 and TRBJ2-1, the full variable domain is KAGVTQTPRYLIKTRGQQVTLSCSPISGHRSVSWYQQTPGQGLQFLFEYFSETQRNKGNFPGRFSGRQFSNSRSEMNVSTLELGDSALYLCASSSESSYNEQFFGPGTRLTVL.